Shown below are 25 T cell receptor beta chains from a single sample sequenced in a study of T cells after yellow fever vaccination. TCRdb re-called the 5' RACE reads with MiXCR, one entry per CDR3 protein. The sample yields 300,000 to 400,000 distinct CDR3 sequences, 4% seen once. The sequences come from PBMCs, collected 5 days after the yellow fever booster vaccination. Receptor source: a man aged 18 to 35 who received the YFV17D yellow fever vaccine.

This clonotype was counted many times. The rearrangement uses TRBV5-5 and TRBJ2-5, with a weak D call TRBD1 (6 bases). This CDR3 is 14 amino acids long. Trimming took 4 bases from V and 5 from J, leaving 15 bases between them. CDR1 and CDR2 (germline): SGHKS, YYEKEE (reference sequence). The CDR3 region is CASSHGQPWETQYF. CDR3 DNA: TGTGCCAGCAGCCATGGACAGCCTTGGGAGACCCAGTACTTC.

Many counts were recorded for this clonotype. This chain joins TRBV10-3 and TRBJ2-3; 10 bases fit TRBD2. The CDR3 is made up of 15 amino acids. The junction had 4 bases not matched to a gene; V was cut back by 4 bases and J by 3 bases. Germline assignment: CDR1 ENHRY and CDR2 SYGVKD. CDR3 region: CAISVNSGGTDTQYF. The CDR3 DNA reads TGTGCCATCAGTGTCAATAGCGGGGGGACAGATACGCAGTATTTT.

This clonotype was seen at least ten times. The chain is built from TRBV7-2 and TRBJ2-7; D remains ambiguous. CDR3 length: 11 amino acids. Germline CDR1 and CDR2: SGHTA and FQGNSA. Deletions cut 1 base from V and 7 bases from J, with 5 bases between. The DNA for the CDR3 is TGTGCCAGCAGCTTAGTCGCGGAGCAGTACTTC. Translating gives CASSLVAEQYF.

In this sample, this clonotype turned up a few times. This rearrangement joins TRBV6-1 to TRBJ1-5; no clear D gene. V gave up 10 bases and J gave up 5 bases, with 9 bases separating them. CDR1 is MNHNS, CDR2 SASEGT, per germline. CDR3 length: 11 amino acids. CDR3 bases: TGTGCCAACCACTCTTATCAGCCCCAGCATTTT. Amino acid sequence: CANHSYQPQHF.

V is TRBV5-1 and J is TRBJ2-1, with 7 bases fitting TRBD2. The V gene's germline CDR1 is SGHRS and CDR2 YFSETQ. The junction had 5 bases not matched to a gene; V was cut back by 0 bases and J by 2 bases. The CDR3 loop spans 16 amino acids. The CDR3 DNA sequence: TGCGCCAGCAGCTTGGCCCGGGCGGGGGCCTACAATGAGCAGTTCTTC. It translates to CASSLARAGAYNEQFF.

Only a few counts were recorded for this clonotype. The chain combines TRBV12-3 or TRBV12-4 with TRBJ2-3; D remains unclear. Deletions cut 3 bases from V and 4 bases from J, with 14 bases between. This CDR3 is built from 15 residues. CDR3 coding DNA: TGTGCCAGCAGTTTGACCGTCTCCCCTGCAGATACGCAGTATTTT. Residues: CASSLTVSPADTQYF.

This clonotype was counted many times. The chain employs TRBV21-1 and TRBJ2-7. TRBV21-1 is classified as a pseudogene. The CDR3 has 14 residues. The CDR3 nucleotides read TGTGCCAGCAGCAAATACCAGAGCTCCTACGAGCAGTACGTC. This translates into CASSKYQSSYEQYV.

The chain recombines TRBV7-9 with TRBJ2-7; D not resolved. The CDR3 has 13 amino acids. In germline, CDR1 is SEHNR, CDR2 FQNEAQ (reference sequence). Trimming removed 5 bases from V and 3 bases from J, with 11 bases in between. For the CDR3, the DNA is TGTGCCAGCAGCCCCCCTGCACGCTACGAGCAGTACGTC. Translation: CASSPPARYEQYV.

This clonotype was seen at least ten times. V usage is TRBV5-1 and J usage is TRBJ2-7, with 7 bases aligning to TRBD1. V gave up 4 bases and J gave up 2 bases; unmatched junction bases: 9. The CDR3 consists of 15 residues. CDR1 and CDR2 from the germline V gene are SGHRS and YFSETQ. CDR3 nucleotide sequence: TGCGCCAGCAGCCGACTGGGACAGTACCCCTACGAGCAGTACTTC. Encoded protein: CASSRLGQYPYEQYF.

This clonotype was counted at least ten times. The chain couples TRBV5-1 to TRBJ2-5; 8 nucleotides match TRBD2. The V segment lost 3 bases and the J segment 3 bases; nucleotides outside the gene matches: 7. Germline V gene data show CDR1 as SGHRS and CDR2 as YFSETQ. The CDR3 has 15 residues. For the CDR3, the DNA is TGCGCCAGCAGCTCGGGGGGGACTCAGGAAGAGACCCAGTACTTC. Protein: CASSSGGTQEETQYF. The full variable domain, its missing parts supplied by reference TRBV5-1 and TRBJ2-5, is KAGVTQTPRYLIKTRGQQVTLSCSPISGHRSVSWYQQTPGQGLQFLFEYFSETQRNKGNFPGRFSGRQFSNSRSEMNVSTLELGDSALYLCASSSGGTQEETQYFGPGTRLLVL.

V is TRBV10-1 and J is TRBJ2-7; a possible D gene is TRBD1 (5 bases). Germline V gene lookup returns CDR1 WNHNN and CDR2 SYGVQD (reference sequence). The CDR3 sequence is 13 residues long. V gave up 8 bases and J gave up 7 bases, with 18 bases separating them. The CDR3 here is CASPRAALPEQYV. The CDR3 coding sequence is TGCGCCAGCCCCAGGGCAGCCCTACCTGAGCAGTACGTC.

The V and J genes are TRBV7-2 and TRBJ2-1, with a weak D call TRBD1 (5 bases). The CDR3 is 15 residues long. Germline values: CDR1 SGHTA, CDR2 FQGNSA. V was cut by 0 bases and J by 3 bases, with 9 bases left in between. CDR3 nucleotides: TGTGCCAGCAGCTTAGCCCAGGGTGTCTACAATGAGCAGTTCTTC. Translation gives CASSLAQGVYNEQFF.

This clonotype occurred many times. The gene calls are TRBV7-9 and TRBJ2-1; possible D gene TRBD2, 6 bases. Looked up from germline, CDR1 is SEHNR and CDR2 is FQNEAQ (reference sequence). CDR3 size: 20 residues. Trimming took 5 bases from V and 0 from J, leaving 26 bases between them. The CDR3 coding sequence is TGTGCCAGCAGCCTAAGATACCCCGGGACTCAAATCAGCTCCTACAATGAGCAGTTCTTC. Its protein product is CASSLRYPGTQISSYNEQFF.

This clonotype showed up just a few times. The chain is built from TRBV11-2 and TRBJ2-3; a possible D gene is TRBD1 (5 bases). The germline V gene has CDR1 SGHAT and CDR2 FQNNGV. This CDR3 is built from 15 residues. Trimming pared 1 base from V and 4 bases from J, leaving 12 bases between. The CDR3 DNA reads TGTGCCAGCAGCTTAGGCCAGGGTGTATCAGATACGCAGTATTTT. Residues: CASSLGQGVSDTQYF. The complete variable domain, with remaining parts taken from reference TRBV11-2 and TRBJ2-3, reads EAGVAQSPRYKIIEKRQSVAFWCNPISGHATLYWYQQILGQGPKLLIQFQNNGVVDDSQLPKDRFSAERLKGVDSTLKIQPAKLEDSAVYLCASSLGQGVSDTQYFGPGTRLTVL.

This clonotype was recorded a few times. The gene calls are TRBV6-2 or TRBV6-3 and TRBJ2-7, with D tentatively TRBD1 (6 bases). This CDR3 comprises 16 residues. V lost 2 bases and J 2 bases, leaving 16 bases between the germline ends. Germline V lookup: CDR1 MNHEY, CDR2 SVGEGT. The CDR3 sequence: CASSYDAQGLPYEQYF. The CDR3 nucleotides read TGTGCCAGCAGTTACGATGCCCAGGGGTTACCCTACGAGCAGTACTTC.

This clonotype was picked up a small number of times. The chain carries TRBV7-6 and TRBJ2-2; D may be TRBD1 (6 bases). V lost 3 bases to trimming and J lost 2 bases, with 10 bases between them. This CDR3 region has 15 residues. Looked up from germline, CDR1 is SGHVS and CDR2 is FNYEAQ. As DNA, the CDR3 is TGTGCCAGCAGCTTTTGGACAGAAAACACCGGGGAGCTGTTTTTT. Protein: CASSFWTENTGELFF.

The sample holds a few counts of this clonotype. The chain is built from TRBV4-1 and TRBJ1-6, with a possible D match to TRBD1 (5 bases). The CDR3 is 16 amino acids. CDR1 and CDR2 from the germline V gene are MGHRA and YSYEKL. V lost 3 bases, J lost 7 bases, and 16 bases lay in between. Here the CDR3 reads CASSQAPGRTNSPLHF. CDR3 in DNA: TGCGCCAGCAGCCAGGCGCCGGGACGGACGAATTCACCCCTCCACTTT.

There are many counts of this clonotype. The chain has TRBV3-1 and TRBJ1-2; possibly TRBD1 for D (5 bases). Germline V gene lookup returns CDR1 LGHDT and CDR2 YNNKEL (reference sequence). Trimming removed 6 bases at V and 4 bases at J, with 12 bases between. The CDR3 is 13 residues long. CDR3 coding DNA: TGTGCCAGCAGTCAGCAGGGAAGCTATGGCTACACCTTC. Translation gives CASSQQGSYGYTF. Looking up the rest from reference TRBV3-1 and TRBJ1-2 gives the full variable domain: DTAVSQTPKYLVTQMGNDKSIKCEQNLGHDTMYWYKQDSKKFLKIMFSYNNKELIINETVPNRFSPKSPDKAHLNLHINSLELGDSAVYFCASSQQGSYGYTFGSGTRLTVV.

This clonotype was observed many times. J is TRBJ2-1 and V is TRBV5-1; 7 bases match TRBD2. Germline V lookup: CDR1 SGHRS, CDR2 YFSETQ. The CDR3 has 12 amino acids. Trimming removed 3 bases from V and 10 bases from J; junction bases left unmatched: 4. The CDR3 loop reads CASSWQAGEQFF. The CDR3 DNA sequence: TGCGCCAGCAGCTGGCAAGCGGGGGAGCAGTTCTTC. The full variable domain, rest sourced from reference TRBV5-1 and TRBJ2-1, is KAGVTQTPRYLIKTRGQQVTLSCSPISGHRSVSWYQQTPGQGLQFLFEYFSETQRNKGNFPGRFSGRQFSNSRSEMNVSTLELGDSALYLCASSWQAGEQFFGPGTRLTVL.

This clonotype came up many times. The V gene is TRBV7-9, the J gene TRBJ2-3, with D unclear. Trimming removed 5 bases from V and 7 bases from J, with 10 bases in between. The germline gives CDR1 SEHNR, CDR2 FQNEAQ (reference sequence). The CDR3 runs 12 residues. CDR3 amino acids: CASSAMWNTQYF. CDR3 nucleotides: TGTGCCAGCAGCGCCATGTGGAATACGCAGTATTTT.

In its sample, this clonotype was seen many times. V is TRBV5-1 and J is TRBJ2-1; 9 positions match TRBD1. Germline V gives CDR1 SGHRS, CDR2 YFSETQ. Germline trimming cut 4 bases from V and 8 bases from J; bases unmatched to any gene: 10. CDR3 length equals 15 residues. The CDR3 region has the DNA TGCGCCAGCAGCGCGCCCGGGACAGGGAACGATGAGCAGTTCTTC. This codes for CASSAPGTGNDEQFF.

The chain recombines TRBV6-5 with TRBJ1-5, with D possibly being TRBD1 (6 bases). Trimming removed 2 bases at V and 6 bases at J, with 11 bases between. CDR1 is MNHEY and CDR2 is SVGAGI in the germline V gene. The CDR3 has 14 residues. CDR3 bases: TGTGCCAGCAGTTACAAGGGGGGCGGTCAGCCCCAGCATTTT. Residues: CASSYKGGGQPQHF.

The chain links TRBV15 to TRBJ1-5; a possible D gene is TRBD1 (6 bases). Germline CDR1 reads LNHNV; CDR2 reads YYDKDF (reference sequence). V dropped 0 bases and J dropped 2 bases, with 20 bases sitting between them. There are 19 residues in the CDR3. The DNA for the CDR3 is TGTGCCACCAGCAGAGATCCTGAAACCAGACAGGTCCGCAATCAGCCCCAGCATTTT. It codes for CATSRDPETRQVRNQPQHF.

This chain links TRBV4-1 with TRBJ1-1; 7 bases agree with TRBD1. The CDR3 loop spans 16 amino acids. V was pared by 0 bases and J by 6 bases, with 10 bases of the junction left unmatched. Germline CDR1 and CDR2: MGHRA and YSYEKL. The CDR3 DNA reads as TGCGCCAGCAGCCAAGATAGAGGGGGCAGCGGATCTGAAGCTTTCTTT. Protein product: CASSQDRGGSGSEAFF.

This clonotype has ten or more counts. The rearrangement uses TRBV10-3 and TRBJ2-7; TRBD1 matches 9 bases. J gave up 1 base and V 4 bases, and 11 bases lay outside the gene matches. Germline lookup yields CDR1 ENHRY and CDR2 SYGVKD. The length of the CDR3 is 17 residues. The CDR3 here is CAISVRDRDVLSYEQYF. CDR3 coding DNA: TGTGCCATCAGTGTCCGGGACAGGGATGTTTTGTCCTACGAGCAGTACTTC.